One and the same sample provided the 8 T cell receptor beta chains below, sequenced in a study of T cells of healthy individuals. From the 5' RACE reads, TCRdb called clonotypes with MiXCR, one entry per CDR3 protein. Of 85,000 to 100,000 distinct CDR3 sequences listed, under 20% are singletons. The source of these receptors is a human donor in good health.

This clonotype has at least ten counts. The J gene is TRBJ2-1, the V gene TRBV7-2; 9 nucleotides match TRBD2. The CDR3 is 19 residues long. V lost 6 bases, J lost 0 bases, and 15 bases stayed unmatched. CDR1 and CDR2 (germline): SGHTA, FQGNSA. The CDR3 is CASSYTGLALLSSYNEQFF. The CDR3 DNA follows: TGTGCCAGCAGTTACACGGGACTAGCCCTATTAAGCTCCTACAATGAGCAGTTCTTC.

This clonotype was seen a handful of times. The gene calls are TRBV5-1 and TRBJ2-2; 7 bases line up with TRBD2. After removal of 0 bases from V and 5 bases from J, the junction contained 4 bases not matched to a gene. The CDR3 is 15 residues long. The germline V gene encodes CDR1 SGHRS and CDR2 YFSETQ. The CDR3 loop is CASSLDPGRTGELFF. In DNA form, the CDR3 reads TGCGCCAGCAGCTTGGATCCCGGGAGGACCGGGGAGCTGTTTTTT. Looking up the rest from reference TRBV5-1 and TRBJ2-2 gives the full variable domain: KAGVTQTPRYLIKTRGQQVTLSCSPISGHRSVSWYQQTPGQGLQFLFEYFSETQRNKGNFPGRFSGRQFSNSRSEMNVSTLELGDSALYLCASSLDPGRTGELFFGEGSRLTVL.

The table lists this clonotype with many counts. The chain uses TRBV2 and TRBJ2-7, with a possible D match to TRBD1 (6 bases). CDR1 and CDR2 (germline): SNHLY, FYNNEI. The CDR3 has 16 amino acids. Trimming removed 7 bases at V and 3 bases at J, with 22 bases between. CDR3 protein: CASIPTGLVGGYEQYF. As DNA, the CDR3 is TGTGCCAGCATTCCAACAGGGCTAGTCGGAGGCTACGAGCAGTACTTC.

This chain uses TRBV29-1 with TRBJ2-3; 13 bases fit TRBD2. V lost 7 bases to trimming and J lost 2 bases; unmatched junction nucleotides: 6. Germline V gives CDR1 SQVTM, CDR2 ANQGSEA. The CDR3 has 15 amino acids. CDR3 amino acids: CSAAGTSGATDTQYF. DNA for the CDR3: TGCAGCGCGGCCGGGACTAGCGGGGCCACAGATACGCAGTATTTT.

The CDR3 protein is CSAKPGPSSTDTQYF. The CDR3 nucleotides are TGCAGTGCTAAGCCGGGACCATCAAGCACAGATACGCAGTATTTT. This chain links TRBV20-1 with TRBJ2-3, with D perhaps being TRBD1 or TRBD2 (5 bases each). Per the germline V gene, CDR1 is DFQATT and CDR2 is SNEGSKA (reference sequence). This CDR3 is 15 amino acids long. The V gene lost 4 bases and the J gene lost 0 bases, with 14 bases spanning the gap.

This clonotype was observed many times. The CDR3 sequence: CATLGQGVREQYF. The CDR3 nucleotides are TGTGCCACCCTGGGACAGGGCGTCCGGGAGCAGTACTTC. The chain uses TRBV6-5 and TRBJ2-7; 9 bases line up with TRBD1. This CDR3 contains 13 residues. The V and J ends lost 10 bases and 7 bases, in that order; junction bases with no gene match: 11. Germline values: CDR1 MNHEY, CDR2 SVGAGI.

The chain joins TRBV7-2 to TRBJ1-2; D remains unclear. The CDR3 consists of 12 residues. In germline, CDR1 is SGHTA, CDR2 FQGNSA. The V and J ends lost 5 bases and 4 bases respectively, with 8 bases between them. CDR3 DNA sequence: TGTGCCAGCAGCCATGCTTCCTATGGCTACACCTTC. It encodes CASSHASYGYTF.

This clonotype showed up just once. V gene TRBV7-2 combines with J gene TRBJ2-2; D is unresolved. Germline lookup yields CDR1 SGHTA and CDR2 FQGNSA. The CDR3 consists of 15 residues. V was pared by 1 base and J by 6 bases, with 12 bases between. The CDR3 sequence is CASSLVRVVSGELFF. CDR3 bases: TGTGCCAGCAGCTTAGTTCGGGTTGTGTCCGGGGAGCTGTTTTTT.